Listed here are 10 T cell receptor beta chains from one sample, sequenced in a study of blood T cell repertoires in COVID-19. Data came from immunoSEQ multiplex PCR; TCRdb stores just in-frame clones and leaves some out. In the table there are 120,000 or so clones, over 55% of which are singletons. Sequencing was done on a sample of peripheral blood. These receptors came from a woman aged 70-85 years with acute or convalescent COVID-19.

V and J are TRBV11-2 and TRBJ2-6, with unresolved D. Trimming pared 0 bases from V and 0 bases from J, leaving 9 bases between. CDR1 SGHAT and CDR2 FQNNGV come from the germline V gene. The CDR3 spans 17 residues. CDR3 sequence (DNA): TGTGCCAGCAGCTTAGATTCTAGGTTCTCTGGGGCCAACGTCCTGACTTTC. Translation gives CASSLDSRFSGANVLTF.

The chain uses TRBV19 and TRBJ2-5; tentative D call: TRBD1 (6 bases). V lost 4 bases and J lost 0, with 9 bases in between. Germline V gives CDR1 LNHDA, CDR2 SQIVND (reference sequence). The CDR3 totals 14 residues. The chain's CDR3 is CASSSRDNQETQYF. For the CDR3, the DNA is TGTGCCAGTAGTAGCCGGGACAACCAAGAGACCCAGTACTTC.

V is TRBV18 and J is TRBJ1-4; 7 bases agree with TRBD1. Germline V gene lookup returns CDR1 KGHSH and CDR2 LQKENI. CDR3 length equals 16 residues. After removal of 1 base from V and 4 bases from J, the junction contained 6 bases not matched to a gene. This CDR3 is CASSPQGAGFNEKLFF. Here the CDR3 DNA reads TGTGCCAGCTCACCACAGGGGGCAGGATTTAATGAAAAACTGTTTTTT.

The gene calls are TRBV27 and TRBJ2-7, with 9 bases lining up with TRBD2. V lost 5 bases to trimming and J lost 4 bases; unmatched junction nucleotides: 15. CDR1 and CDR2 (germline): MNHEY, SMNVEV (reference sequence). CDR3 length equals 17 residues. DNA for the CDR3: TGTGCCAGCAGTACGCAGACTAGCGGAGCTACTAATTACGAGCAGTACTTC. Translation: CASSTQTSGATNYEQYF.

V is TRBV6-2 or TRBV6-3 and J is TRBJ1-1; no clear D gene. There are 13 residues in the CDR3. Germline CDR1 reads MNHEY; CDR2 reads SVGEGT. The V gene lost 2 bases and the J gene lost 1 base, with 5 bases spanning the gap. CDR3 region: CASSYGQNTEAFF. For the CDR3, the DNA is TGTGCCAGCAGTTACGGCCAGAACACTGAAGCTTTCTTT.

A few counts support this clone. The CDR3, as DNA: TGTGCCAGCAGACCACAGGGTGGCTATGGCTACACCTTC. This gives the protein CASRPQGGYGYTF. This chain uses TRBV6-5 with TRBJ1-2; weak D call: TRBD1 (6 bases). Per germline, CDR1 MNHEY and CDR2 SVGAGI. The V end lost 6 bases, the J end lost 4 bases, and 12 bases lay between the germline ends. This CDR3 comprises 13 residues.

The chain joins TRBV19 to TRBJ1-2; D is uncertain. The CDR3 is 13 residues long. The ends were cut back, 3 bases at V and 3 bases at J, with 8 bases in the middle. Germline V gene sequence: CDR1 LNHDA, CDR2 SQIVND (reference sequence). The CDR3 spells CASSIQIYYGYTF. CDR3 nucleotides: TGTGCCAGTAGTATTCAGATATACTATGGCTACACCTTC. The whole variable domain, remainder taken from reference TRBV19 and TRBJ1-2, is DGGITQSPKYLFRKEGQNVTLSCEQNLNHDAMYWYRQDPGQGLRLIYYSQIVNDFQKGDIAEGYSVSREKKESFPLTVTSAQKNPTAFYLCASSIQIYYGYTFGSGTRLTVV.

The chain is built from TRBV13 and TRBJ2-3; 10 bases map to TRBD2. V gave up 4 bases and J gave up 5 bases; unmatched junction bases: 9. Germline V lookup: CDR1 PRHDT, CDR2 FYEKMQ (reference sequence). CDR3 length equals 16 residues. CDR3 sequence (DNA): TGTGCCAGCAGCTCTGGACTAGCGGACATGCGAGATACGCAGTATTTT. This sequence encodes CASSSGLADMRDTQYF.

V is TRBV2 and J is TRBJ2-3, with 7 bases that match TRBD1. Germline CDR1 is SNHLY and CDR2 is FYNNEI. CDR3 length: 13 residues. V lost 6 bases to trimming and J lost 8 bases; unmatched junction nucleotides: 8. The CDR3 reads CASSGTARSTQYF. DNA of the CDR3: TGTGCCAGCAGCGGGACAGCCAGGAGTACGCAGTATTTT.

The J gene is TRBJ2-7, the V gene TRBV5-1; 7 bases align to TRBD1. The CDR3 has 14 residues. J was trimmed by 2 bases and V by 2 bases; bases with no gene match: 4. The germline V gene encodes CDR1 SGHRS and CDR2 YFSETQ. CDR3 in DNA: TGCGCCAGCAGCTTAGATCAGGGGGCCTACGAGCAGTACTTC. Its protein is CASSLDQGAYEQYF.